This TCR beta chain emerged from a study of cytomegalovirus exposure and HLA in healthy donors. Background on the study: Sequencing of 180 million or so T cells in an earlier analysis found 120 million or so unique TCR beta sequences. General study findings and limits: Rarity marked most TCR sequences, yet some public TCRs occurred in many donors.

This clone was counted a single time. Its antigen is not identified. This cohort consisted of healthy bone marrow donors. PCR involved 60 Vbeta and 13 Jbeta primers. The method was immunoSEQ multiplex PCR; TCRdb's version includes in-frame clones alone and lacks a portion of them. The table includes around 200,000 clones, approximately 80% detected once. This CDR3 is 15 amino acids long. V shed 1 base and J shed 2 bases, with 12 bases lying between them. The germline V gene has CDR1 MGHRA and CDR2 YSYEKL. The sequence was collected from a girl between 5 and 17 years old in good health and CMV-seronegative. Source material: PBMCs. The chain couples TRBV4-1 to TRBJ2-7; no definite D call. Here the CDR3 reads CASSQAEDGTYEQYF. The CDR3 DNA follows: TGCGCCAGCAGCCAAGCTGAGGATGGCACCTACGAGCAGTACTTC.